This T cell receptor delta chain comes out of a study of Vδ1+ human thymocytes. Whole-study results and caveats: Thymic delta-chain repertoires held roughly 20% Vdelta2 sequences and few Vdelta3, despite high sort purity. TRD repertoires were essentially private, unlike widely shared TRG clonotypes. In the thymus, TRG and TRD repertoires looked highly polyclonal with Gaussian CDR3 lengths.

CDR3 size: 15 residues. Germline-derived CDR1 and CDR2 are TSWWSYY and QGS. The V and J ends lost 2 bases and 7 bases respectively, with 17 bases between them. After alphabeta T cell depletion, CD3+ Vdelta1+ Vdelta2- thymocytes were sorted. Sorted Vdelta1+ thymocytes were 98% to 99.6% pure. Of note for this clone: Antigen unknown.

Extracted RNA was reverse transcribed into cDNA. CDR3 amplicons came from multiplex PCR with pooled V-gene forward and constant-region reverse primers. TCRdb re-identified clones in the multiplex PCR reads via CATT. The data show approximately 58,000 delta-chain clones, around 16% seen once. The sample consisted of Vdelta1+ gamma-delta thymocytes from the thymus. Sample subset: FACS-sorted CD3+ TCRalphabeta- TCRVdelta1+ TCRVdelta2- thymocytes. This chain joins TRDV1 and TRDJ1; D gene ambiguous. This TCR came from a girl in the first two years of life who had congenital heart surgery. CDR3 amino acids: CALGEVWVDRGKLIF. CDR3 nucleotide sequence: TGTGCTCTTGGGGAAGTTTGGGTGGATCGGGGTAAACTCATCTTT.